These 8 T cell receptor beta chains were sequenced from one sample in a study of T cells in Graves' hyperthyroidism and ophthalmopathy. Researchers took RNA transcripts and amplified the TCR beta CDR3 regions from them. HTBI primers were used for first-round RT-PCR of the TCR CDR3. TCRdb re-called the multiplex PCR reads with MiXCR, one entry per CDR3 protein. This sample has about 560,000 distinct CDR3 sequences; 16% occur once, and the top ten carry around 19%. Sample: blood. The receptors stem from a woman under 30 with Graves' hyperthyroidism.

The chain recombines TRBV19 with TRBJ2-1; D is possibly TRBD2 (5 bases). V was shortened by 0 bases and J by 5 bases, with 11 bases between the two germline ends. Germline CDR1 LNHDA, CDR2 SQIVND (reference sequence). This CDR3 spans 15 amino acids. CDR3: CASSIDGGRNNEQFF. The CDR3 region has the DNA TGTGCCAGTAGTATAGATGGAGGCAGGAACAATGAGCAGTTCTTC. Based on the CDR3 plus reference TRBV19 and TRBJ2-1, the full variable domain is DGGITQSPKYLFRKEGQNVTLSCEQNLNHDAMYWYRQDPGQGLRLIYYSQIVNDFQKGDIAEGYSVSREKKESFPLTVTSAQKNPTAFYLCASSIDGGRNNEQFFGPGTRLTVL.

This clonotype was seen more than once but under ten times. The chain links TRBV5-1 to TRBJ2-1; the match to TRBD2 covers 11 bases. The CDR3 length is 18 residues. Germline lookup yields CDR1 SGHRS and CDR2 YFSETQ. Trimming took 3 bases from V and 6 from J; bases not matched to a gene: 14. CDR3 DNA sequence: TGCGCCAGCAGCTGGGGCCCCTTAGCGGGAGGGCCGAGCAATGAGCAGTTCTTC. This gives the protein CASSWGPLAGGPSNEQFF.

This clonotype was found a few times. This chain connects TRBV5-1 to TRBJ1-4, with D unresolved. Trimming shortened V by 4 bases and J by 0 bases, and 10 bases separated the two germline ends. This CDR3 has 15 amino acids. Germline V gene sequence: CDR1 SGHRS, CDR2 YFSETQ. Here the CDR3 DNA reads TGCGCCAGCAGCCCGTCCCCGGCAACTAATGAAAAACTGTTTTTT. It codes for CASSPSPATNEKLFF.

The chain couples TRBV19 to TRBJ2-7; TRBD1 aligns across 8 bases. Germline V gene data show CDR1 as LNHDA and CDR2 as SQIVND (reference sequence). CDR3 length: 15 amino acids. V gave up 2 bases and J gave up 2 bases; unmatched junction bases: 5. As DNA, the CDR3 is TGTGCCAGTAGTATACGGACAGGGCTTCCCTACGAGCAGTACTTC. Its translation is CASSIRTGLPYEQYF.

This clonotype has a count of ten or more. As DNA, the CDR3 is TGTGCCAGCAGTTTAGCGCAGGGAGGACACCCACATGTGACCCAGTACTTC. Residues: CASSLAQGGHPHVTQYF. The V gene is TRBV12-3 or TRBV12-4, the J gene TRBJ2-5; D is possibly TRBD2 (6 bases). The V end lost 0 bases, the J end lost 7 bases, and 21 bases lay between the germline ends. The CDR3 has 17 amino acids.

In its sample, this clonotype was seen once. V gene TRBV6-5 combines with J gene TRBJ1-6; D gene ambiguous. The CDR3 has 16 amino acids. The V gene's germline CDR1 is MNHEY and CDR2 SVGAGI. V lost 4 bases and J 0 bases, leaving 10 bases between the germline ends. The CDR3 reads CASSSDGASYNSPLHF. The CDR3 nucleotides read TGTGCCAGCAGTTCGGACGGAGCCTCCTATAATTCACCCCTCCACTTT.

This clonotype was recorded a few times. The chain combines TRBV11-2 with TRBJ2-7, with 11 nucleotides matching TRBD1. The CDR3 covers 15 residues. V was clipped by 1 base and J by 9 bases; unmatched bases: 8. The germline V gene encodes CDR1 SGHAT and CDR2 FQNNGV. Here the CDR3 reads CASSLGTGGANGQYF. CDR3 DNA sequence: TGTGCCAGCAGCTTAGGGACAGGGGGCGCGAACGGGCAGTACTTC.

Many counts were recorded for this clonotype. The chain recombines TRBV7-9 with TRBJ2-7, with D perhaps matching TRBD1 or TRBD2 (5 bases each). Deletions cut 5 bases from V and 4 bases from J, with 15 bases between. The CDR3 is 14 residues long. The germline CDR1 and CDR2 sequences are SEHNR and FQNEAQ (reference sequence). The CDR3 here is CASSQGLAAYEQYF. The CDR3 DNA sequence: TGTGCCAGCAGCCAGGGCCTAGCCGCTTACGAGCAGTACTTC.